The 32 T cell receptor beta chains in this list originate from one sample, sequenced in a study of T cell repertoires in cytomegalovirus infection. MiXCR, run by TCRdb on the reads, gives a single entry per CDR3 protein. Among around 350,000 distinct CDR3 sequences listed, around 18% were seen once. The sample consisted of PBMCs. The receptors were sampled from a human donor in good health (CMV status not recorded). Some clones in this sample may be carry-over from other donors' samples.

The V gene is TRBV4-2, the J gene TRBJ2-1; no clear D. The CDR3 totals 15 residues. Between the trimmed V and J ends, which lost 1 base and 0 bases, there was a span of 7 bases. CDR1 LGHNA and CDR2 YNFKEQ come from the germline V gene. The CDR3 is CASSQVVSSYNEQFF. The CDR3 region has the DNA TGTGCCAGCAGCCAAGTGGTGAGCTCCTACAATGAGCAGTTCTTC.

This clonotype was detected a few times. This chain joins TRBV28 and TRBJ1-1, with D perhaps TRBD1 (5 bases). Germline V gene sequence: CDR1 MDHEN, CDR2 SYDVKM. This CDR3 has 15 residues. V gave up 7 bases and J gave up 0 bases, with 15 bases separating them. CDR3 residues: CASNGPGHMNTEAFF. The DNA of the CDR3 is TGTGCCAGCAACGGGCCAGGGCACATGAACACTGAAGCTTTCTTT.

This clonotype was picked up many times. The chain uses TRBV19 and TRBJ2-3, with a possible D match to TRBD2 (8 bases). V lost 8 bases, J lost 2 bases, and 32 bases lay in between. Germline V lookup: CDR1 LNHDA, CDR2 SQIVND (reference sequence). This CDR3 comprises 20 residues. CDR3 residues: CASRPGAGGGLAESTDTQYF. The CDR3 nucleotides read TGTGCCAGTCGACCCGGGGCAGGGGGAGGACTAGCCGAGTCCACAGATACGCAGTATTTT.

This clonotype appeared a few times. This clone may be a read error of a much larger clone one base away. V usage is TRBV7-2 and J usage is TRBJ1-1; 8 bases are shared with TRBD1. The CDR3 is made up of 14 amino acids. Germline CDR1 reads SGHTA; CDR2 reads FQGNSA. V lost 5 bases and J lost 1; bases outside the gene matches: 3. CDR3 in DNA: TGTGCCAGCAGCCCGGACAGGGCGAACACTGAAGCTTTCTTT. Amino acid sequence: CASSPDRANTEAFF.

There are a few counts of this clonotype. The chain is built from TRBV19 and TRBJ2-3, with D tentatively TRBD1 (6 bases). This CDR3 comprises 13 residues. Trimming shortened V by 9 bases and J by 2 bases, and 12 bases separated the two germline ends. Germline-derived CDR1 and CDR2 are LNHDA and SQIVND (reference sequence). The CDR3 sequence: CASRTDFTDTQYF. The CDR3 DNA follows: TGTGCCAGCCGGACAGACTTCACAGATACGCAGTATTTT.

This clonotype was counted many times. The V and J genes are TRBV7-2 and TRBJ2-1, with TRBD2 matching 11 bases. The V segment lost 5 bases and the J segment 6 bases; nucleotides outside the gene matches: 9. CDR3 length: 16 residues. The V gene's germline CDR1 is SGHTA and CDR2 FQGNSA. Written as DNA, the CDR3 is TGTGCCAGCAGCCCGTCAATAGCGGGGGGGGGCAATGAGCAGTTCTTC. It specifies CASSPSIAGGGNEQFF.

CDR3 loop: CASSLGTTNEQYF. Written as DNA, the CDR3 is TGTGCCAGCAGTTTAGGGACTACAAACGAGCAGTACTTC. The rearrangement joins TRBV28 to TRBJ2-7; TRBD2 agrees at 7 bases. The CDR3 covers 13 residues. With V trimmed by 2 bases and J by 5 bases, 3 bases remained unmatched. Per the germline V gene, CDR1 is MDHEN and CDR2 is SYDVKM.

This clonotype has a single count. The chain employs TRBV29-1 and TRBJ1-5; no reliable D call. The germline V and J ends were trimmed by 1 base and 5 bases, with 9 bases remaining between them. The length of the CDR3 is 13 residues. Per the germline V gene, CDR1 is SQVTM and CDR2 is ANQGSEA. The CDR3 spells CSVEGGFDQPQHF. The CDR3 DNA is TGCAGCGTTGAAGGCGGTTTCGATCAGCCCCAGCATTTT.

This clonotype was recorded at least ten times. This sequence joins TRBV12-3 or TRBV12-4 and TRBJ2-1; tentatively, D is TRBD1 (6 bases). The CDR3 spans 15 residues. V lost 2 bases to trimming and J lost 7 bases, with 15 bases between them. CDR3 bases: TGTGCCAGCAGTTTATCGGGACACCACAGGAATGAGCAGTTCTTC. Translated, it gives CASSLSGHHRNEQFF.

The sample holds a few counts of this clonotype. V is TRBV5-5 and J is TRBJ2-3; D not resolved. The CDR3 length is 14 residues. The germline CDR1 and CDR2 sequences are SGHKS and YYEKEE (reference sequence). V lost 4 bases, J lost 2 bases, and 11 bases lay in between. The CDR3 nucleotides read TGTGCCAGCAGCCCGACACCTTTCACAGATACGCAGTATTTT. Amino acid sequence: CASSPTPFTDTQYF.

This rearrangement joins TRBV7-2 to TRBJ1-1; D is undetermined. CDR1 and CDR2 (germline): SGHTA, FQGNSA. The CDR3 has 13 amino acids. With 3 bases removed from V and 3 bases from J, the gap between germline ends came to 8 bases. The CDR3: CASSFRTDTEAFF. The CDR3 nucleotides are TGTGCCAGCAGCTTTAGGACGGACACTGAAGCTTTCTTT.

V gene TRBV7-9 combines with J gene TRBJ1-2, with D tentatively TRBD1 (5 bases). V gave up 8 bases and J gave up 4 bases, with 8 bases separating them. The CDR3 length is 11 residues. Per the germline V gene, CDR1 is SEHNR and CDR2 is FQNEAQ (reference sequence). CDR3 in DNA: TGTGCCAGCGGGGGGTCCTATGGCTACACCTTC. Protein product: CASGGSYGYTF.

This clonotype came up many times. This chain's CDR3 is CSAPPRQATLGLAGYNEQFF. In nucleotides, the CDR3 is TGCAGTGCCCCACCGCGACAGGCGACCCTGGGATTAGCGGGCTACAATGAGCAGTTCTTC. The rearrangement joins TRBV20-1 to TRBJ2-1; D may be TRBD2 (7 bases). Germline assignment: CDR1 DFQATT and CDR2 SNEGSKA (reference sequence). V was trimmed by 6 bases and J by 3 bases, leaving 33 bases between them. The CDR3 sequence is 20 residues long.

This clonotype was seen a few times. The chain couples TRBV19 to TRBJ2-5, with D perhaps given as TRBD1 or TRBD2 (5 bases each). CDR3 length equals 15 residues. V was trimmed by 1 base and J by 4 bases, leaving 13 bases between them. The germline V gene has CDR1 LNHDA and CDR2 SQIVND (reference sequence). CDR3 coding DNA: TGTGCCAGTAGTATAGCGCGATCGAGGGGAGAGACCCAGTACTTC. Amino acid sequence: CASSIARSRGETQYF.

With regard to this clonotype: A much bigger clone sits one base away, suggesting this may be a read error. The chain carries TRBV11-2 and TRBJ2-1; TRBD2 matches at 9 bases. In germline, CDR1 is SGHAT, CDR2 FQNNGV. The CDR3 runs 18 residues. The CDR3 DNA follows: TGTGTCAGCAGCCCCGTTGCGTCTAGCGGGATCGCCTACAATGAGCAGTTCTTC. It encodes CVSSPVASSGIAYNEQFF.

The chain carries TRBV27 and TRBJ1-5; 7 nucleotides agree with TRBD1. V trimming: 1 base; J trimming: 6 bases; junction bases outside the gene matches: 6. The germline V gene has CDR1 MNHEY and CDR2 SMNVEV (reference sequence). This CDR3 is 15 amino acids long. The CDR3 coding sequence is TGTGCCAGCAGTTTATGGCCTCAGGGGGGTCAGCCCCAGCATTTT. Translated, it gives CASSLWPQGGQPQHF.

This clonotype occurred many times. This sequence joins TRBV7-2 and TRBJ1-3, with 9 nucleotides matching TRBD1. The length of the CDR3 is 17 residues. CDR1 SGHTA and CDR2 FQGNSA come from the germline V gene. The junction had 5 bases not matched to a gene; V was cut back by 0 bases and J by 2 bases. The CDR3 here is CASSLAAGTGTGNTIYF. The CDR3 DNA sequence: TGTGCCAGCAGCTTAGCGGCGGGGACAGGGACTGGAAACACCATATATTTT.

The V gene is TRBV2, the J gene TRBJ1-3, with D unclear. The CDR3 consists of 13 residues. From germline, CDR1 is SNHLY and CDR2 FYNNEI. Trimming removed 11 bases at V and 2 bases at J, with 13 bases between. Here the CDR3 reads CADSTIPGNTIYF. CDR3 DNA: TGTGCCGACTCGACGATCCCTGGAAACACCATATATTTT.

This clonotype was seen a handful of times. This chain joins TRBV20-1 and TRBJ2-1; 10 nucleotides match TRBD2. CDR3 size: 15 residues. Germline CDR1 is DFQATT and CDR2 is SNEGSKA (reference sequence). The V segment lost 6 bases and the J segment 7 bases; nucleotides outside the gene matches: 12. The CDR3, as DNA: TGCAGTGCAAAAGGCCTAGCGGGAGATTATAATGAGCAGTTCTTC. Its translation is CSAKGLAGDYNEQFF.

This clonotype was found many times. The chain combines TRBV7-6 with TRBJ2-6; D unresolved. V lost 4 bases, J lost 2 bases, and 9 bases lay in between. The CDR3 runs to 15 residues. Germline loops: CDR1 SGHVS, CDR2 FNYEAQ. The CDR3, as DNA: TGTGCCAGCAGCTCGCCATGGGCTGGGGCCAACGTCCTGACTTTC. It yields the protein CASSSPWAGANVLTF.

This clonotype was seen ten or more times. This chain links TRBV10-2 with TRBJ2-3; 7 nucleotides agree with TRBD2. The V gene end was trimmed by 8 bases and the J gene end by 2 bases; junction bases not matched to a gene: 4. The germline gives CDR1 WSHSY, CDR2 SAAADI. This CDR3 has 13 residues. CDR3 residues: CASQAGYTDTQYF. CDR3 DNA sequence: TGCGCCAGCCAAGCGGGGTACACAGATACGCAGTATTTT.

This clonotype occurred a few times. The chain is built from TRBV7-3 and TRBJ2-1, with D unresolved. V lost 0 bases and J 6 bases, leaving 12 bases between the germline ends. Germline values: CDR1 SGHTA, CDR2 FQGTGA. This CDR3 is built from 15 residues. The DNA of the CDR3 is TGTGCCAGCAGCTTAACCCCAAACTCGGGCAATGAGCAGTTCTTC. Protein product: CASSLTPNSGNEQFF. The full variable domain, rest sourced from reference TRBV7-3 and TRBJ2-1, is GAGVSQTPSNKVTEKGKYVELRCDPISGHTALYWYRQSLGQGPEFLIYFQGTGAADDSGLPNDRFFAVRPEGSVSTLKIQRTERGDSAVYLCASSLTPNSGNEQFFGPGTRLTVL.

This clonotype was counted only a few times. J is TRBJ2-3 and V is TRBV6-5; 15 bases align to TRBD2. The V segment lost 6 bases and the J segment 7 bases; nucleotides outside the gene matches: 8. CDR3 length: 16 amino acids. Germline assignment: CDR1 MNHEY and CDR2 SVGAGI. The CDR3 reads CASSRTSGGATHTQYF. The CDR3, as DNA: TGTGCCAGCAGCCGGACTAGCGGGGGGGCAACCCATACGCAGTATTTT.

This clonotype was seen only a few times. This rearrangement joins TRBV20-1 to TRBJ1-1; TRBD1 matches at 7 bases. Germline V gives CDR1 DFQATT, CDR2 SNEGSKA (reference sequence). CDR3 length: 17 amino acids. J lost 5 bases, V lost 1 base, and 16 bases had no gene match. The CDR3 nucleotides read TGCAGTGCTAGAGTTGTTGGGGAGGGAAGGGGGCGAACTGAAGCTTTCTTT. Translated: CSARVVGEGRGRTEAFF.

This clonotype came up many times. The chain couples TRBV28 to TRBJ1-1; no clear D gene. Looked up from germline, CDR1 is MDHEN and CDR2 is SYDVKM. CDR3 length: 12 amino acids. Between the trimmed V and J ends, which lost 3 bases and 6 bases, there was a span of 8 bases. The CDR3 loop reads CASSFFGAEAFF. DNA of the CDR3: TGTGCCAGCAGTTTCTTCGGGGCTGAAGCTTTCTTT.

This clonotype came up many times. V and J are TRBV7-9 and TRBJ1-5, with no clear D. Between the trimmed V and J ends, which lost 3 bases and 4 bases, there was a span of 10 bases. The CDR3 length is 14 residues. CDR1 is SEHNR, CDR2 FQNEAQ, per germline (reference sequence). For the CDR3, the DNA is TGTGCCAGCAGCTTGGGGAGTGGGAATCAGCCCCAGCATTTT. Translated: CASSLGSGNQPQHF.

The chain uses TRBV18 and TRBJ2-7; the D is unclear. The CDR3 contains 15 residues. The germline CDR1 and CDR2 sequences are KGHSH and LQKENI. With 1 base removed from V and 2 bases from J, the gap between germline ends came to 12 bases. Here the CDR3 reads CASSPQVGKPYEQYF. The CDR3 coding sequence is TGTGCCAGCTCACCACAGGTCGGTAAACCCTACGAGCAGTACTTC.

CDR3 sequence reads: CSVDWGQETQYF. CDR3 nucleotide sequence: TGCAGCGTTGATTGGGGTCAAGAGACCCAGTACTTC. The rearrangement links TRBV29-1 to TRBJ2-5; D call uncertain. V lost 3 bases and J 2 bases, leaving 7 bases between the germline ends. This CDR3 region has 12 residues. Germline CDR1 reads SQVTM; CDR2 reads ANQGSEA.

This clonotype was counted only a few times. The rearrangement joins TRBV20-1 to TRBJ2-7; 8 bases line up with TRBD2. From germline, CDR1 is DFQATT and CDR2 SNEGSKA (reference sequence). This CDR3 spans 15 amino acids. Trimming cost V 1 base and J 1 base; bases outside gene matches: 6. The CDR3 here is CSARGGGGRSYEQYF. DNA for the CDR3: TGCAGTGCTAGAGGAGGCGGGGGGCGATCCTACGAGCAGTACTTC.

This clonotype was detected only a few times. The CDR3 nucleotides are TGTGCCAGCAGTGAAGCCGGGGGGAACACTGAAGCTTTCTTT. It is translated as CASSEAGGNTEAFF. V gene TRBV6-1 combines with J gene TRBJ1-1, with a weak D call TRBD1 (5 bases). CDR3 length: 14 residues. Germline V CDR1 and CDR2: MNHNS, SASEGT. V was trimmed by 0 bases and J by 1 base, leaving 6 bases between them.

This clonotype was seen many times. The genes are TRBV7-6 and TRBJ1-4; 12 bases map to TRBD1. CDR1 is SGHVS and CDR2 is FNYEAQ in the germline V gene. CDR3 length equals 15 residues. V was clipped by 2 bases and J by 10 bases; unmatched bases: 5. The CDR3 region is CASSLRGQGAGKLFF. CDR3 nucleotide sequence: TGTGCCAGCAGCTTAAGGGGACAGGGGGCTGGAAAACTGTTTTTT.

This rearrangement joins TRBV29-1 to TRBJ2-1; D gene unclear. The germline gives CDR1 SQVTM, CDR2 ANQGSEA. This CDR3 region has 18 residues. The V end lost 5 bases, the J end lost 0 bases, and 23 bases lay between the germline ends. CDR3 region: CSVRFLRRGTRSYNEQFF. The CDR3 DNA is TGCAGCGTTCGTTTCTTAAGGCGAGGAACCCGCTCCTACAATGAGCAGTTCTTC.